This TCR beta chain emerged from a study of T cell changes during pregnancy in multiple sclerosis. Generated by immunoSEQ multiplex PCR, the TCRdb table keeps only in-frame clones and is missing some. Of 33,000 or so clones listed, under 95% are singletons. Germline CDR1 and CDR2: SEHNR and FQNEAQ (reference sequence). The CDR3 extends over 14 amino acids. Trimming took 6 bases from V and 2 from J, leaving 11 bases between them. This sequence was found in a female donor in good health, enrolled as a control in a pregnancy study. The chain uses TRBV7-9 and TRBJ1-5, with D possibly matching TRBD1 (5 bases). Here the sequenced sample was peripheral blood, taken in the third trimester of pregnancy. CDR3 bases: TGTGCCAGCAGAGGGGCCCTCGGCAATCAGCCCCAGCATTTT. It encodes CASRGALGNQPQHF.